This TCR beta chain was observed in a study of cytomegalovirus exposure and HLA in healthy donors. This clone was counted only a few times. Its antigen is undetermined. Both 60 Vbeta primers and 13 Jbeta primers went into the PCR. This table comes from immunoSEQ multiplex PCR, and its TCRdb copy is limited to in-frame clones, with some not included. Of approximately 100,000 clones listed, around 60% are singletons. Study-level findings and limits: An analysis that was carried out later associated about 17,000 TCR beta sequences with HLA alleles at 0.05 false discovery rate. Several of the most significant clusters appeared linked to common viral pathogens, based on a later analysis.

V was shortened by 5 bases and J by 1 base, with 12 bases between the two germline ends. Germline V CDR1 and CDR2: SEHNR, FQNEAQ (reference sequence). The CDR3 sequence is 15 residues long. The J gene is TRBJ1-3, the V gene TRBV7-9; D remains unclear. The clonotype originates from a man aged 30 to 45 in good health and CMV-seropositive. Sequenced sample: PBMCs. CDR3 residues: CASSLPWQSGNTIYF. CDR3 nucleotides: TGTGCCAGCAGCCTTCCGTGGCAGTCTGGAAACACCATATATTTT.